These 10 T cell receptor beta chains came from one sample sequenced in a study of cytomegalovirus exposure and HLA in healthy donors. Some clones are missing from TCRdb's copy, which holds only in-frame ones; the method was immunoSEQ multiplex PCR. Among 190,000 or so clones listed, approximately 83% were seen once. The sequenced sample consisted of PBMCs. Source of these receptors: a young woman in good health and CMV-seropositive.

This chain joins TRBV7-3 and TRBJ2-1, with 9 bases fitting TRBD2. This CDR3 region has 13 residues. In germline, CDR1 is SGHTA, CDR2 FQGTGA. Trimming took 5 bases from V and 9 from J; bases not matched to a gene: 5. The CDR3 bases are TGTGCCAGCAGCGGTAGCGGGGGCAGTGAGCAGTTCTTC. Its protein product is CASSGSGGSEQFF.

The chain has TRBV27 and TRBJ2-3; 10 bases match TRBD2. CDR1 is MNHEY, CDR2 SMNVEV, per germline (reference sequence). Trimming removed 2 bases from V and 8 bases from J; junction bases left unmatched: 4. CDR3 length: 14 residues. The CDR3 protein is CASSLGLAGVTQYF. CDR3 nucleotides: TGTGCCAGCAGTTTAGGTCTAGCGGGGGTTACGCAGTATTTT.

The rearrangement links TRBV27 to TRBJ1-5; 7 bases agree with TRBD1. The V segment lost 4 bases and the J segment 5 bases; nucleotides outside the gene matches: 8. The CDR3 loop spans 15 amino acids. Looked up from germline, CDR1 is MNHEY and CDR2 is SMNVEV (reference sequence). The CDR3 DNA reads TGTGCCAGCAGTTATACCACAGGGGCGGATCAGCCCCAGCATTTT. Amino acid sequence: CASSYTTGADQPQHF.

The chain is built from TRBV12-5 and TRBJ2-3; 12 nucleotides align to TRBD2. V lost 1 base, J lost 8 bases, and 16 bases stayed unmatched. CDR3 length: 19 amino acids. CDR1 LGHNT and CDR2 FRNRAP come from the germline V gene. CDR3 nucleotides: TGTGCTAGTGGTTTGGAACCTAGCGGGGGGGACTTCTTGATTGGTACGCAGTATTTT. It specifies CASGLEPSGGDFLIGTQYF.

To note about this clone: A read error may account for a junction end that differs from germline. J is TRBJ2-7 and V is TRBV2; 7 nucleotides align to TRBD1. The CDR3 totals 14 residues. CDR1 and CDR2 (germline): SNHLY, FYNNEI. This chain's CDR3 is CASREGGGPYEQYF. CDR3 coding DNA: TGTGCCAGCAGGGAAGGGGGCGGACCGTACGAGCAGTACTTC.

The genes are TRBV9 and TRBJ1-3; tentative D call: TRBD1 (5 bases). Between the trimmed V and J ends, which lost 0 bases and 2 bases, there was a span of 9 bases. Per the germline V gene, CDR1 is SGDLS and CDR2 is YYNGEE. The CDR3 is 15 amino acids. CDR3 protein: CASSVEGRPGNTIYF. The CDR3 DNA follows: TGTGCCAGCAGCGTAGAGGGGAGGCCTGGAAACACCATATATTTT. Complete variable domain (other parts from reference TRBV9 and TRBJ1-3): DSGVTQTPKHLITATGQRVTLRCSPRSGDLSVYWYQQSLDQGLQFLIQYYNGEERAKGNILERFSAQQFPDLHSELNLSSLELGDSALYFCASSVEGRPGNTIYFGEGSWLTVV.

CDR3 sequence (DNA): TGCGCCAGCAGCCAAGGCCGGGAGCAGTACTTC. This sequence encodes CASSQGREQYF. The chain couples TRBV4-1 to TRBJ2-7; no definite D call. Germline-derived CDR1 and CDR2 are MGHRA and YSYEKL. Trimming shortened V by 1 base and J by 7 bases, and 5 bases separated the two germline ends. There are 11 residues in the CDR3.

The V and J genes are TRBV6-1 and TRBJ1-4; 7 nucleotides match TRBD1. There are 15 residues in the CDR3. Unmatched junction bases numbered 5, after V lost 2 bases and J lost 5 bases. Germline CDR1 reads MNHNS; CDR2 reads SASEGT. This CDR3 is CASSELGDRNEKLFF. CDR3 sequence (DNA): TGTGCCAGCAGTGAACTAGGGGACAGAAATGAAAAACTGTTTTTT.

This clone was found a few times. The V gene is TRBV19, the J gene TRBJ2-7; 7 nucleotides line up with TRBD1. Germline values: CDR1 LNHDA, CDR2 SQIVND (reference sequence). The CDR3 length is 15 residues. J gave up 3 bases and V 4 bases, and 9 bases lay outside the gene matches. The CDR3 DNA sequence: TGTGCCAGTAGTACACCGGGACAGAAACGCTACGAGCAGTACTTC. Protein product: CASSTPGQKRYEQYF.

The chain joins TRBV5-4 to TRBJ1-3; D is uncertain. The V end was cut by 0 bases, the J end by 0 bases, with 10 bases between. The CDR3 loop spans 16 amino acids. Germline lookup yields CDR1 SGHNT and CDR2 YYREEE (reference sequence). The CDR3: CASSLDGLASGNTIYF. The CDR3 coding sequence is TGTGCCAGCAGCTTGGATGGTTTAGCCTCTGGAAACACCATATATTTT.